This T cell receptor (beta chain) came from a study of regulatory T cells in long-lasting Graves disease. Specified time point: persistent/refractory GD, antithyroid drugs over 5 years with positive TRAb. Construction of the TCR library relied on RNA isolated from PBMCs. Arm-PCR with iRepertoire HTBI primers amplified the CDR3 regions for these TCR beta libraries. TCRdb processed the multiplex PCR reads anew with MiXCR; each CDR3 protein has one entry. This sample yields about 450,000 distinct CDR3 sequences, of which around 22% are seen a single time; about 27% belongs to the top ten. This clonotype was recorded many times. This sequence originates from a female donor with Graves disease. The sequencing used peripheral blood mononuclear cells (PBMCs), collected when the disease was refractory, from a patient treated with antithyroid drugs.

The CDR3 loop reads CATSRTGGDNEKLFF. The CDR3 coding sequence is TGTGCCACCAGCAGGACAGGGGGCGATAATGAAAAACTGTTTTTT. This chain uses TRBV15 with TRBJ1-4; 10 positions match TRBD1. V was clipped by 3 bases and J by 4 bases; unmatched bases: 2. Germline V gene sequence: CDR1 LNHNV, CDR2 YYDKDF (reference sequence). The CDR3 is 15 amino acids.